Listed below are T cell receptor beta chains from one sample, sequenced in a study of blood T cell repertoires in COVID-19. Profiling relied on immunoSEQ multiplex PCR, and the TCRdb table lists in-frame clones only, not all of them. The sample shows approximately 300,000 clones, 90% to 95% of them seen only once. Material: PBMCs or T cells enriched from blood (not recorded which). The receptor set was obtained from a woman aged 30 to 39 who had been exposed to COVID-19. Both conserved end residues are trimmed from each CDR3.

cdr3_aa j_call cdr3_length v_call
ASSQDPGDNEQF TRBJ2-1 12 TRBV4-1
SAGRDRENYGYT TRBJ1-2 12 TRBV29-1
ASSQDERGSDTQY TRBJ2-3 13 TRBV3-1/TRBV3-2
ATMGQVGNYGYT TRBJ1-2 12 TRBV10-3
ASSLMTGQETQY TRBJ2-5 12 TRBV11-2
ASRTGGFTEAF TRBJ1-1 11 TRBV12-3/TRBV12-4
ASSLSSGDYEQY TRBJ2-7 12 TRBV13
ASSPPVAQGRTDTQY TRBJ2-3 15 TRBV18
ASSLVYKMNTEAF TRBJ1-1 13 TRBV5-6
ASSIGFWVRSYEQY TRBJ2-7 14 TRBV19
ASSQGRGETQY TRBJ2-5 11 TRBV3-1/TRBV3-2
ASSLTGTGEAETQY TRBJ2-5 14 TRBV7-3
AISESFASGGYEQY TRBJ2-7 14 TRBV10-3
ASSPRIGQGLVSGNTIY TRBJ1-3 17 TRBV7-9
ASSFGGRGETQY TRBJ2-5 12 TRBV9
ASSFKPGLAGAQNIQY TRBJ2-4 16 TRBV9
ASSEGDNYGYT TRBJ1-2 11 TRBV6-6
ATREDRDPTDTQY TRBJ2-3 13 TRBV24-1
ASEEIAEAF TRBJ1-1 9 TRBV2
ASHGGGETQY TRBJ2-5 10 TRBV12-3/TRBV12-4
ASSRSGGYQETQY TRBJ2-5 13 TRBV3-1/TRBV3-2
SVLEGNTEAF TRBJ1-1 10 TRBV29-1
ATSPTGSSYEQY TRBJ2-7 12 TRBV15
SVPPGQGQAF TRBJ1-1 10 TRBV29-1
ASSPKQGAIGYT TRBJ1-2 12 TRBV6-5
ASNRLGINTIY TRBJ1-3 11 TRBV12-3/TRBV12-4
ASSLALGGRYEQY TRBJ2-7 13 TRBV5-1
ASSLWGDRNGYT TRBJ1-2 12 TRBV28
ASSLGAGQENQPQH TRBJ1-5 14 TRBV7-2
ASSLGLAGGPETQY TRBJ2-5 14 TRBV11-3
ASSYQGSLELEAF TRBJ1-1 13 TRBV6-5
ASSLGTGREKLF TRBJ1-4 12 TRBV2
AIRDRDRERAGELF TRBJ2-2 14 TRBV10-3